The 5 T cell receptor beta chains presented below share a single source sample, sequenced in a study of blood T cell repertoires in COVID-19. The table came from immunoSEQ multiplex PCR; TCRdb's copy has only in-frame clones and leaves some out. The repertoire holds 65,000 to 70,000 clones, with over 75% as singletons. Material: peripheral blood. The receptors shown here come from an elderly man with acute or convalescent COVID-19.

This clone occurred once. This chain connects TRBV5-4 to TRBJ2-3, with a tentative D call TRBD2 (6 bases). The CDR3 consists of 14 residues. In germline, CDR1 is SGHNT, CDR2 YYREEE (reference sequence). V was clipped by 5 bases and J by 3 bases, with 13 bases between them. DNA of the CDR3: TGTGCCAGCAGTCCCGGCCGGGGGACAGATACGCAGTATTTT. Translation gives CASSPGRGTDTQYF.

The chain recombines TRBV24-1 with TRBJ2-2; 13 nucleotides align to TRBD2. CDR3 size: 16 residues. The junction had 9 bases not matched to a gene; V was cut back by 9 bases and J by 6 bases. Germline V lookup: CDR1 KGHDR, CDR2 SFDVKD. The CDR3 reads CATAGLAGVRAGELFF. The CDR3 bases are TGTGCCACCGCTGGACTAGCGGGAGTGAGGGCCGGGGAGCTGTTTTTT.

The rearrangement links TRBV6-5 to TRBJ1-2; weak D call: TRBD1 (5 bases). Deletions cut 0 bases from V and 4 bases from J, with 9 bases between. The germline V gene encodes CDR1 MNHEY and CDR2 SVGAGI. The CDR3 is made up of 14 amino acids. The CDR3 DNA reads as TGTGCCAGCAGTTACTCTGGGGCGATCTATGGCTACACCTTC. Encoded protein: CASSYSGAIYGYTF.

The chain couples TRBV25-1 to TRBJ2-5; 11 bases agree with TRBD1. Germline loops: CDR1 MGHDK, CDR2 SYGVNS. V lost 6 bases, J lost 7 bases, and 10 bases stayed unmatched. The CDR3 runs to 15 residues. CDR3 loop: CASRAGTGGKMTQYF. In DNA form, the CDR3 reads TGTGCCAGCAGGGCCGGGACAGGGGGGAAGATGACCCAGTACTTC.

This clone turned up a few times. This chain links TRBV7-2 with TRBJ2-7; D possibly corresponds to TRBD2 (6 bases). There are 14 residues in the CDR3. The germline CDR1 and CDR2 sequences are SGHTA and FQGNSA. Trimming removed 3 bases at V and 7 bases at J, with 16 bases between. The DNA for the CDR3 is TGTGCCAGCAGCTTTGGGACTTCCCAGGAGGAGCAGTACTTC. It translates to CASSFGTSQEEQYF.